This TCR beta chain was captured in a study of shared clonotypes between healthy human individuals (dated by TCRdb to 2020 to 2022). Regarding the research as a whole: The cohort comprised a couple of women and a few men aged 18 to 49 years. To increase sequencing depth and limit assay-specific biases, TCR repertoire library preparation and sequencing were carried out by different laboratories using diverse techniques. Blood TCR repertoires of 5 or 6 healthy adults were deeply sequenced to estimate repertoire size and the extent of clonotype sharing between individuals. Per donor, leukapheresis produced somewhere between about 0.8 and 9 billion PBMCs. For each donor, CD4 naive and CD4 memory were each given three plates, CD8 naive was given two plates, and CD8 memory was given one plate.

CD8 naive samples were CD45RO-negative cells positively selected for CCR7, giving a CD45RA+CCR7+ population that excluded TemRA cells. The donors were healthy, HIV-negative adults with no recently reported acute infections or vaccinations. Every donor was a Caucasian adult residing in Nashville, Tennessee, USA. Blood was collected by leukapheresis, and PBMCs were isolated by Ficoll-Histopaque density gradient centrifugation and then cryopreserved in liquid nitrogen vapor phase. Purity and quantity of every magnetically sorted T cell population were checked by analytical flow cytometry. Genomic DNA was isolated from every sorted fraction and measured by UV absorbance on a Nanodrop 2000c. What the authors observed across the whole study: Naive subsets generally had larger estimated clonotype richness than memory subsets. Only blood was sampled, and tissue TCR repertoires likely differ from those in blood. Based on pairwise subsampling, the degree of clonotype sharing among donors was expected to be affected by sequencing depth. Rarefaction of sorted-subset datasets indicated incomplete sequencing despite the large sequencing depth. Across a few donors, 4.5% to 6.5% of naive CD4, 3% to 3.5% of naive CD8, 2% to 2.5% of memory CD4, and approximately 0.4% of memory CD8 clonotypes were shared. The genetic and exposure-history diversity represented was limited by the small number of donors. Clonotypes shared by all four sorted-subset donors showed higher generation probabilities than non-shared clonotypes.

Using the deep immunoSEQ assay, multiplex PCR amplified TCR CDR3 regions from genomic DNA. For each cell subset, the extracted genomic DNA was distributed evenly across all wells of several immunoSEQ 96-well plates, and each plate served as one replicate. Each replicate PCR for sorted subsets received roughly 200 ng genomic DNA, equal to about 29,000 T cell genomes. Purified libraries were measured with a Qubit 3.0 fluorometer, size-checked on a Bioanalyzer 2100, and measured again with the KAPA Library Quantification kit. Every immunoSEQ 96-well plate was sequenced on a separate single-read 150-cycle Illumina NextSeq 550 flow cell. In the authors' own workflow: Because the immunoSEQ output held only junctional sequences and lacked quality scores, the filtering could not match the filtering applied to full-length reads. Sequences were annotated with PyIR, a Python wrapper for IgBLAST v1.9, using IMGT germline references to assign V/J genes and CDR3. Reads were removed for weak V/J assignments (E-value above 1e-6), missing CDR3, stop codons, out-of-frame junctions, or ambiguous translated residues. A V3J clonotype was defined by an identical inferred V gene, J gene, and CDR3 amino acid sequence. Percentage overlap between repertoires was calculated by dividing the number of shared unique clonotypes by the size of the smaller repertoire. Repertoire richness was assessed with RTK rarefaction, the Chao1 estimator, and Recon v2.1 estimates of unobserved clonotypes. Generation probabilities were computed with OLGA for all TCRbeta clonotypes obtained by the gDNA method from several donors. TCRdb's version of the immuneACCESS table is confined to in-frame rearrangements and falls short of the full clone set. An unresolved V gene accounts for under half of the shortfall where checked; the remainder is of unknown origin. V, J and clone size derive from that table, while D and trimming were established from the DNA sequence. Here the sample has around 2.1 million clones; about 93% occur a single time. The top ten constitute more than 1.5% of the sample.

To note about this clone: No antigen is known for it. There are no base qualities to consult, and no much larger clone falls within one base. Different DNA sequences within this sample yield the same CDR3.

This receptor was obtained from a man in his late teens or twenties in good health. Some clones in this sample may be carry-over from other donors' samples. Sequenced input: naive CD8+ T cells from PBMCs. According to the study, the label for this sample's cell subset or site signals: CD45RA+CCR7+.

The DNA sequence is given as TGTGCCAGCAGCGTAGGGTCCTCGTACGAGCAGTACTTC. It specifies CASSVGSSYEQYF. Recombination linked TRBV9 to TRBJ2-7; the D gene cannot be named for sure. V gives up 0 bases and J gives up 4 bases, and the segment between their germline ends measures 8 bases. Looking up the germline V gene yields CDR1 SGDLS and CDR2 YYNGEE. The CDR3 covers 13 residues, taking in both the cysteine and the phenylalanine. CDR3 DNA is the only sequence kept; it has 39 bases, read in frame from the first base. This CDR3, with the reference TRBV9 and TRBJ2-7 proteins standing in past its ends, gives the full variable domain DSGVTQTPKHLITATGQRVTLRCSPRSGDLSVYWYQQSLDQGLQFLIQYYNGEERAKGNILERFSAQQFPDLHSELNLSSLELGDSALYFCASSVGSSYEQYFGPGTRLTVT.